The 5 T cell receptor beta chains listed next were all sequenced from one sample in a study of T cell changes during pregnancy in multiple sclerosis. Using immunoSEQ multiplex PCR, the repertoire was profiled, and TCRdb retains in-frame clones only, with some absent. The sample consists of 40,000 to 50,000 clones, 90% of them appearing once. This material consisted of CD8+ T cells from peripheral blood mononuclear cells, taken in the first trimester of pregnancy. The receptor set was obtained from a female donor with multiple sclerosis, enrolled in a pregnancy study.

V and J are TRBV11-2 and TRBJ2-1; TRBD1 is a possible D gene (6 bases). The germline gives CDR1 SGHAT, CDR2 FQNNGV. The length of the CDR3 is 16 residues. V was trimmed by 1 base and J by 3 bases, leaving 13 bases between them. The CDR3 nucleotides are TGTGCCAGCAGCTTAGCTCCAGGGGTGAACTACAATGAGCAGTTCTTC. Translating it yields CASSLAPGVNYNEQFF.

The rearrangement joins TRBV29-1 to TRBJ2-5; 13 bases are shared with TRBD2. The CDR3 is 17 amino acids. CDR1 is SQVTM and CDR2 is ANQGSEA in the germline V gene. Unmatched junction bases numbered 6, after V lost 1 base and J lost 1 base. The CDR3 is CSVEGTSGRSVQETQYF. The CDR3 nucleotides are TGCAGCGTTGAAGGGACTAGCGGGAGAAGTGTCCAAGAGACCCAGTACTTC.

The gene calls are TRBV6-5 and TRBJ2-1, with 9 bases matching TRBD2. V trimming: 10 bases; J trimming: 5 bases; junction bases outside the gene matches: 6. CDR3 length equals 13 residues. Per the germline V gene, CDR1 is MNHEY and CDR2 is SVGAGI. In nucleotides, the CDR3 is TGTGCCATCGCGGGGGGGAACGACAATGAGCAGTTCTTC. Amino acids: CAIAGGNDNEQFF.

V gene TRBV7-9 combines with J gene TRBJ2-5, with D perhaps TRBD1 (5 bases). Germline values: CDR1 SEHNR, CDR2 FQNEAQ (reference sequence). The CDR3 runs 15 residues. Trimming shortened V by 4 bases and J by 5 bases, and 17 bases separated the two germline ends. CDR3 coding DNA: TGTGCCAGCAGCTCAAGTGAGGCAGGGCAGGAGACCCAGTACTTC. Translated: CASSSSEAGQETQYF.

CDR3 DNA sequence: TGTGCCAGCAGCTTAGCTCCTAGCGTAGATGAGCAGTTCTTC. It codes for CASSLAPSVDEQFF. The rearrangement uses TRBV11-2 and TRBJ2-1; D is possibly TRBD2 (6 bases). The CDR3 consists of 14 residues. Looked up from germline, CDR1 is SGHAT and CDR2 is FQNNGV. Trimming left V 1 base short and J 8 bases short, with 12 bases between.